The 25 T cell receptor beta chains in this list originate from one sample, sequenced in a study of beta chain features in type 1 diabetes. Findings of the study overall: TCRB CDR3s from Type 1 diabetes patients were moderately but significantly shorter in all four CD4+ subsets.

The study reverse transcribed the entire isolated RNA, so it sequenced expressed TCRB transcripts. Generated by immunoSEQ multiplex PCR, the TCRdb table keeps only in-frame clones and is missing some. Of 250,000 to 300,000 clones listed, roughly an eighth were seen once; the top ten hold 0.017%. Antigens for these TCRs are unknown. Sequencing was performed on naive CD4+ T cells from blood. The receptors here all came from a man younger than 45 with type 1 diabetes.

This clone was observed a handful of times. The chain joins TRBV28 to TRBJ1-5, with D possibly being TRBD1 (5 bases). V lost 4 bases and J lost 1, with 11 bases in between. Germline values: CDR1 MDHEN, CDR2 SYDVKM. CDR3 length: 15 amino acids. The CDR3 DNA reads TGTGCCAGCAGTTACGGGGGGAACAGCAATCAGCCCCAGCATTTT. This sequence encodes CASSYGGNSNQPQHF.

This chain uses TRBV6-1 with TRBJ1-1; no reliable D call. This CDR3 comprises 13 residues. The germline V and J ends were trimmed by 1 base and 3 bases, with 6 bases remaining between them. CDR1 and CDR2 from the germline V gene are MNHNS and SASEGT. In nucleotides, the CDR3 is TGTGCCAGCAGTGAAGGGGCAGACACTGAAGCTTTCTTT. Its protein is CASSEGADTEAFF.

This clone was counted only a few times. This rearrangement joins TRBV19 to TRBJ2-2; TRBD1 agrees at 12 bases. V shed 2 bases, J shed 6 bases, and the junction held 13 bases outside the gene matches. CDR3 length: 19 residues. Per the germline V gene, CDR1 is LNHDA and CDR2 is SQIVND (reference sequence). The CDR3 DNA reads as TGTGCCAGTAGTATACTTCACCCTGGGACAGGGGGCATCTCCGGGGAGCTGTTTTTT. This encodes CASSILHPGTGGISGELFF.

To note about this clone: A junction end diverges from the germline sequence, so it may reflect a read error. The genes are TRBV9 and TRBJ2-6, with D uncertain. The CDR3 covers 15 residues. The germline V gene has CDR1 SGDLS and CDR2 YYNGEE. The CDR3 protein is CVSSPVPPGANVLTF. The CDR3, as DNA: TGTGTCAGCAGCCCAGTCCCGCCTGGGGCCAACGTCCTGACTTTC.

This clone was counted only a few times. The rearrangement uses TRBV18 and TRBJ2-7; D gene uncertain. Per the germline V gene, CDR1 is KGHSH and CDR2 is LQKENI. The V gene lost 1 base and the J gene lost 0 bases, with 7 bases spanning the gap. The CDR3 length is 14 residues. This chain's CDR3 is CASSPLESSYEQYF. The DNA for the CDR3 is TGTGCCAGCTCACCACTGGAGAGCTCCTACGAGCAGTACTTC.

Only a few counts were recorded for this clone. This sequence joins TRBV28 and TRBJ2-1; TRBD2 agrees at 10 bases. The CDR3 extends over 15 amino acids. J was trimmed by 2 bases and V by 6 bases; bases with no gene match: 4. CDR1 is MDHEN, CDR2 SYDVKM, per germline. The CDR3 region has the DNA TGTGCCAGCAGCCGAGGACTAGCGGCCTACAATGAGCAGTTCTTC. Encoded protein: CASSRGLAAYNEQFF. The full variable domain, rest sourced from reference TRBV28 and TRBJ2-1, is DVKVTQSSRYLVKRTGEKVFLECVQDMDHENMFWYRQDPGLGLRLIYFSYDVKMKEKGDIPEGYSVSREKKERFSLILESASTNQTSMYLCASSRGLAAYNEQFFGPGTRLTVL.

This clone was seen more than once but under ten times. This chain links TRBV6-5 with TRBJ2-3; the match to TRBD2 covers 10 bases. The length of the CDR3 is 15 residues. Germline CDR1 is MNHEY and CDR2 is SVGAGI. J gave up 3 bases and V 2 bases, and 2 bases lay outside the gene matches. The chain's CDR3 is CASSYGSGRTDTQYF. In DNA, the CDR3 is TGTGCCAGCAGTTACGGTAGCGGGAGGACAGATACGCAGTATTTT.

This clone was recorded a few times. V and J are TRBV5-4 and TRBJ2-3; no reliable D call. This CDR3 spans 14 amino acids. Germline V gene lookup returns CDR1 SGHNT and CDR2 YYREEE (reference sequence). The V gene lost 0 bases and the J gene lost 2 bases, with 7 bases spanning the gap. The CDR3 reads CASSLDSFTDTQYF. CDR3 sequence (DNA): TGTGCCAGCAGCTTGGACAGCTTCACAGATACGCAGTATTTT. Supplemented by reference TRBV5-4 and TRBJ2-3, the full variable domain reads ETGVTQSPTHLIKTRGQQVTLRCSSQSGHNTVSWYQQALGQGPQFIFQYYREEENGRGNFPPRFSGLQFPNYSSELNVNALELDDSALYLCASSLDSFTDTQYFGPGTRLTVL.

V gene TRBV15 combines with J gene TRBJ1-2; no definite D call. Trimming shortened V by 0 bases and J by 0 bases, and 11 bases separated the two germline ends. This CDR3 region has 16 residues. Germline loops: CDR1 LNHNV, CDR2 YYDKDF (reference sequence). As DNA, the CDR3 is TGTGCCACCAGCAGAGATGGAACAGTTGCTAACTATGGCTACACCTTC. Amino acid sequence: CATSRDGTVANYGYTF.

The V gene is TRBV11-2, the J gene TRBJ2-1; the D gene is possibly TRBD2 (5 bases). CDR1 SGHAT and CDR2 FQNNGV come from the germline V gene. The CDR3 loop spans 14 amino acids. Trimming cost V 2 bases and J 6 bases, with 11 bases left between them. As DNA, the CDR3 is TGTGCCAGCAGCTTAAGTCTTGCGGGCAATGAGCAGTTCTTC. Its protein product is CASSLSLAGNEQFF.

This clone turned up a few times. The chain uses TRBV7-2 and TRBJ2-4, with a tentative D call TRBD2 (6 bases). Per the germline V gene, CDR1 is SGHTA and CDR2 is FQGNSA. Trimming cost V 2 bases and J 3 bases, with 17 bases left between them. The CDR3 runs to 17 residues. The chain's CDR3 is CASSLLGLARGKNIQYF. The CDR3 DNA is TGTGCCAGCAGCTTATTAGGGCTAGCGAGGGGCAAAAACATTCAGTACTTC.

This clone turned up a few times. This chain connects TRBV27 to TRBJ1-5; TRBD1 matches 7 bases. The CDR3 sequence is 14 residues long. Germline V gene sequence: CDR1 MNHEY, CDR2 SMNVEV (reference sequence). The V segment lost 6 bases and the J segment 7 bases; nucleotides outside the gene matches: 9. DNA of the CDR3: TGTGCCAGCAGCCTACAGGGGTACGGGCAGCCCCAGCATTTT. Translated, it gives CASSLQGYGQPQHF.

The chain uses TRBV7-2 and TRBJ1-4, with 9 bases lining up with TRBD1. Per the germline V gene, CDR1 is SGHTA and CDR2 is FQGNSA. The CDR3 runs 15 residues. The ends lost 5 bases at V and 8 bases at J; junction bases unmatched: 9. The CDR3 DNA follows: TGTGCCAGCAGCGCACGACAGGGGGTGAGAGAAAAACTGTTTTTT. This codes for CASSARQGVREKLFF.

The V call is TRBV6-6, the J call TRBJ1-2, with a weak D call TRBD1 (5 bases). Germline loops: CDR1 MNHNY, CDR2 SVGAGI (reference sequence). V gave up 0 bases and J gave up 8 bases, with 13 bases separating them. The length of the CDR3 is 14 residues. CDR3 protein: CASSYSPGPEGYTF. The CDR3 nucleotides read TGTGCCAGCAGTTACTCGCCAGGGCCAGAGGGCTACACCTTC.

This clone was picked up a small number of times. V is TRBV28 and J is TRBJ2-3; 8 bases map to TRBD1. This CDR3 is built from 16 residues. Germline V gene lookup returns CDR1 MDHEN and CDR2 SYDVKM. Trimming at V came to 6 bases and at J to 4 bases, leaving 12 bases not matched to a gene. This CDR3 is CASRGQGMLTADTQYF. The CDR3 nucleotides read TGTGCCAGCAGAGGACAGGGAATGTTAACGGCAGATACGCAGTATTTT.

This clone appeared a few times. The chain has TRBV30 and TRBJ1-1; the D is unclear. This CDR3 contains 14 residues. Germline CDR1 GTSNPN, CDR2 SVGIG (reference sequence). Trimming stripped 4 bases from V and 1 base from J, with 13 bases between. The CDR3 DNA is TGTGCCTGGATCCTCTCCGCGGCGAACACTGAAGCTTTCTTT. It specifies CAWILSAANTEAFF.

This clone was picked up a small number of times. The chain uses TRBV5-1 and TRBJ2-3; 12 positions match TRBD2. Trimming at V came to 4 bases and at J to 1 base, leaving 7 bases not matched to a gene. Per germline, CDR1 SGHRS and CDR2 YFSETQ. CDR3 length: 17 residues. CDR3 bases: TGCGCCAGCAGCCCCCAACTAGCGGGAGGAGGCACAGATACGCAGTATTTT. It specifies CASSPQLAGGGTDTQYF.

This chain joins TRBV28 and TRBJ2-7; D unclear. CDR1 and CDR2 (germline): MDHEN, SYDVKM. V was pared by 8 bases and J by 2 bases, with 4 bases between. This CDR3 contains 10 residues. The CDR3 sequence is CASSTYEQYF. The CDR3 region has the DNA TGTGCCAGCTCCACCTACGAGCAGTACTTC.

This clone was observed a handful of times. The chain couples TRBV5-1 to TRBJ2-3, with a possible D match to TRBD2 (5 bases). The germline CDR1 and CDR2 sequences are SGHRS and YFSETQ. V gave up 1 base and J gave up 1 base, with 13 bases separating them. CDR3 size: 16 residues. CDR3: CASSLRLGSGTDTQYF. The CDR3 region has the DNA TGCGCCAGCAGCTTGAGGCTAGGGAGCGGCACAGATACGCAGTATTTT.

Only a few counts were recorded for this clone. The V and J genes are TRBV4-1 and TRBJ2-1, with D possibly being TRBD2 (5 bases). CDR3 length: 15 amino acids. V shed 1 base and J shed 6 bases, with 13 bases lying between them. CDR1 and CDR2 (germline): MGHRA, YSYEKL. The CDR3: CASSQVGGGRNEQFF. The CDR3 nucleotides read TGCGCCAGCAGCCAAGTCGGCGGAGGCCGCAATGAGCAGTTCTTC.

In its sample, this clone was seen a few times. The CDR3 DNA reads as TGTGCCAGTAGAGCGGGAGTAATCGGTGCAGATACGCAGTATTTT. Amino acids: CASRAGVIGADTQYF. This sequence joins TRBV19 and TRBJ2-3, with 8 nucleotides matching TRBD2. Germline loops: CDR1 LNHDA, CDR2 SQIVND (reference sequence). The length of the CDR3 is 15 residues. After removal of 6 bases from V and 4 bases from J, the junction contained 9 bases not matched to a gene.

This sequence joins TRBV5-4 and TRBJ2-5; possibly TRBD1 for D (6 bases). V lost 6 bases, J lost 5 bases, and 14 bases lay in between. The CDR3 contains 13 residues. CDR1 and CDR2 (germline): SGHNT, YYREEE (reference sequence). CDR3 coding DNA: TGTGCCAGCACTAGACAGGACGAGGAGACCCAGTACTTC. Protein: CASTRQDEETQYF.

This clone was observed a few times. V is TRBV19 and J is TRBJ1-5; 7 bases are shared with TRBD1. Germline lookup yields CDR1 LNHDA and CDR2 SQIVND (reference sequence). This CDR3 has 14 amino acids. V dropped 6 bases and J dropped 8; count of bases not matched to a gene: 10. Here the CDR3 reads CASRGTDNAEPQHF. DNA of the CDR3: TGTGCCAGTAGGGGGACAGACAATGCTGAGCCCCAGCATTTT.

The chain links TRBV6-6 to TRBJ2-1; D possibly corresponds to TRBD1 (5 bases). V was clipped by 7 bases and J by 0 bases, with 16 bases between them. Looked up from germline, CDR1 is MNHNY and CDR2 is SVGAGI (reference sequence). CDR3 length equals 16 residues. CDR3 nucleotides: TGTGCCAGCACCCCAGACAGAATTCGCTCCTACAATGAGCAGTTCTTC. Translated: CASTPDRIRSYNEQFF.

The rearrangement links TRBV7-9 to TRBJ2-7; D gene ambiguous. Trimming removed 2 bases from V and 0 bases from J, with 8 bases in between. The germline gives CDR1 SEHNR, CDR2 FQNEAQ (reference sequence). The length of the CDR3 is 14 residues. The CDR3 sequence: CASSLMGHSYEQYF. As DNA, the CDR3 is TGTGCCAGCAGCTTAATGGGCCACTCCTACGAGCAGTACTTC.